A selection of T cell receptor beta chains follows, all from one sample in a study of T cell repertoires in cytomegalovirus infection. TCRdb reanalysed the reads using MiXCR and keeps one entry per CDR3 protein. Among a few hundred thousand distinct CDR3 sequences listed, roughly 15% were seen once. Sequencing was carried out using PBMCs. The receptors come from a human donor in good health (CMV status not recorded). Some clones in this sample may be carry-over from other donors' samples. Both conserved end residues are part of each CDR3. D genes are given only for firm matches. For some rows the clone size is stated as once, few or many, or as a class when expanded; others skip it.

j_gene: TRBJ2-1
abundance: few
d_gene: .
v_gene: TRBV29-1
CDR3aa: CSVAPDPWDEQFF
CDR3nt: TGCAGCGTTGCCCCGGACCCCTGGGATGAGCAGTTCTTC

j_gene: TRBJ2-3
abundance: .
d_gene: .
v_gene: TRBV20-1
CDR3aa: CSARGGVVTDTQYF
CDR3nt: TGCAGTGCTAGAGGCGGGGTCGTCACAGATACGCAGTATTTT

j_gene: TRBJ1-5
abundance: many
d_gene: .
v_gene: TRBV10-3
CDR3aa: CAVGKEGGLGNQPQHF
CDR3nt: TGTGCCGTAGGGAAAGAGGGGGGCTTAGGCAATCAGCCCCAGCATTTT

j_gene: TRBJ1-1
abundance: many
d_gene: .
v_gene: TRBV7-2
CDR3aa: CASSLEGGAGTEAFF
CDR3nt: TGTGCCAGCAGCTTAGAGGGCGGGGCTGGCACTGAAGCTTTCTTT

j_gene: TRBJ2-3
abundance: few
d_gene: TRBD2
v_gene: TRBV15
CDR3aa: CATSREGGYSTDTQYF
CDR3nt: TGTGCCACCAGCAGAGAGGGGGGGTATAGCACAGATACGCAGTATTTT

j_gene: TRBJ2-2
abundance: few
d_gene: .
v_gene: TRBV4-3
CDR3aa: CASTPRKGRGTGELFF
CDR3nt: TGCGCCAGCACCCCTCGTAAGGGGAGAGGCACCGGGGAGCTGTTTTTT

j_gene: TRBJ2-2
abundance: .
d_gene: .
v_gene: TRBV7-9
CDR3aa: CASSGAGTAGELFF
CDR3nt: TGTGCCAGCAGCGGGGCGGGGACGGCCGGGGAGCTGTTTTTT

j_gene: TRBJ1-6
abundance: .
d_gene: .
v_gene: TRBV4-3
CDR3aa: CASSQDFKAPNSPLHF
CDR3nt: TGCGCCAGCAGCCAAGATTTCAAGGCCCCAAATTCACCCCTCCACTTT

j_gene: TRBJ1-2
abundance: many
d_gene: .
v_gene: TRBV19
CDR3aa: CASSIERSYGYTF
CDR3nt: TGTGCCAGTAGTATAGAGAGGAGCTATGGCTACACCTTC

j_gene: TRBJ2-2
abundance: .
d_gene: .
v_gene: TRBV27
CDR3aa: CASSLAARVSGELFF
CDR3nt: TGTGCCAGCAGTTTAGCGGCGAGGGTTTCGGGGGAGCTGTTTTTT

j_gene: TRBJ2-1
abundance: few
d_gene: TRBD2
v_gene: TRBV28
CDR3aa: CASSLVAGGTYNEQFF
CDR3nt: TGTGCCAGCAGTTTAGTAGCGGGGGGGACCTACAATGAGCAGTTCTTC

j_gene: TRBJ2-1
abundance: few
d_gene: .
v_gene: TRBV2
CDR3aa: CASDVGVSSYNEQFF
CDR3nt: TGTGCCAGCGACGTTGGAGTGAGCTCCTACAATGAGCAGTTCTTC

j_gene: TRBJ2-3
abundance: .
d_gene: TRBD1
v_gene: TRBV3-1
CDR3aa: CASSQPRDRDTDTQYF
CDR3nt: TGTGCCAGCAGCCAGCCCCGGGACAGAGACACAGATACGCAGTATTTT

j_gene: TRBJ2-1
abundance: few
d_gene: TRBD2
v_gene: TRBV24-1
CDR3aa: CATGLAGDNEQFF
CDR3nt: TGTGCCACTGGACTAGCGGGGGACAATGAGCAGTTCTTC

j_gene: TRBJ2-1
abundance: .
d_gene: TRBD2
v_gene: TRBV20-1
CDR3aa: CSAPPSGGAAEQFF
CDR3nt: TGCAGTGCTCCCCCTAGCGGGGGGGCGGCTGAGCAGTTCTTC

j_gene: TRBJ2-7
abundance: .
d_gene: TRBD1
v_gene: TRBV20-1
CDR3aa: CSARTGRYEQYF
CDR3nt: TGCAGTGCTCGGACAGGGCGCTACGAGCAGTACTTC

j_gene: TRBJ2-7
abundance: many
d_gene: TRBD2
v_gene: TRBV7-2
CDR3aa: CASSATSSGGIYEQYF
CDR3nt: TGTGCCAGCAGCGCCACGTCTAGCGGGGGCATCTACGAGCAGTACTTC

j_gene: TRBJ2-5
abundance: many
d_gene: .
v_gene: TRBV7-9
CDR3aa: CASSLNLGGQETQYF
CDR3nt: TGTGCCAGCAGCCTTAATCTGGGGGGTCAAGAGACCCAGTACTTC

j_gene: TRBJ2-5
abundance: few
d_gene: .
v_gene: TRBV20-1
CDR3aa: CSARDLGLDTQETQYF
CDR3nt: TGCAGTGCCAGAGACCTCGGGTTGGACACACAAGAGACCCAGTACTTC

j_gene: TRBJ1-5
abundance: .
d_gene: .
v_gene: TRBV28
CDR3aa: CASSLSGVRNQPQHF
CDR3nt: TGTGCCAGCAGTTTATCGGGGGTCCGCAATCAGCCCCAGCATTTT